Shown below are 7 T cell receptor beta chains from a single sample sequenced in a study of PD-1 blockade in classical Hodgkin lymphoma. Time point here: cycle 4 day 1 (C4D1), after less than 7 weeks of nivolumab. Patients all relapsed after autologous stem cell transplantation, and there was variation in brentuximab vedotin exposure. Sequencing was performed with immunoSEQ multiplex PCR; in TCRdb, only in-frame clones are kept and a portion is missing. The sample shows approximately 93,000 clones, 78% of them seen only once. Sequenced material: peripheral blood mononuclear cells (PBMCs), taken before the fourth cycle of nivolumab. All receptors come from a human donor with classical Hodgkin lymphoma.

The CDR3 spells CASSYTGSEGAEAFF. CDR3 nucleotide sequence: TGTGCCAGCAGTTACACAGGGTCCGAGGGCGCTGAAGCTTTCTTT. The rearrangement joins TRBV6-6 to TRBJ1-1, with D possibly matching TRBD1 (6 bases). The CDR3 has 15 amino acids. The V gene's germline CDR1 is MNHNY and CDR2 SVGAGI (reference sequence). Trimming shortened V by 2 bases and J by 6 bases, and 16 bases separated the two germline ends.

The chain links TRBV5-6 to TRBJ1-6; D gene unclear. The CDR3 spans 14 residues. The germline V gene has CDR1 SGHDT and CDR2 YYEEEE. The germline V and J ends were trimmed by 2 bases and 7 bases, with 10 bases remaining between them. The CDR3 is CASSFGGTNSPLHF. The CDR3 DNA sequence: TGTGCCAGCAGCTTCGGAGGAACGAATTCACCCCTCCACTTT.

In its sample, this clone was seen once. The chain combines TRBV18 with TRBJ1-6; D is unclear. Per germline, CDR1 KGHSH and CDR2 LQKENI. Trimming pared 4 bases from V and 2 bases from J, leaving 6 bases between. The length of the CDR3 is 14 residues. DNA for the CDR3: TGTGCCAGCTCACTTGGGACCTATAATTCACCCCTCCACTTT. This sequence encodes CASSLGTYNSPLHF.

This chain connects TRBV11-2 to TRBJ2-3; unclear D gene. CDR3 length: 15 amino acids. V was shortened by 3 bases and J by 2 bases, with 12 bases between the two germline ends. Germline loops: CDR1 SGHAT, CDR2 FQNNGV. CDR3 in DNA: TGTGCCAGCAGCTTTCGGACCTCTTCCACAGATACGCAGTATTTT. Translating gives CASSFRTSSTDTQYF. The complete variable domain, with remaining parts taken from reference TRBV11-2 and TRBJ2-3, reads EAGVAQSPRYKIIEKRQSVAFWCNPISGHATLYWYQQILGQGPKLLIQFQNNGVVDDSQLPKDRFSAERLKGVDSTLKIQPAKLEDSAVYLCASSFRTSSTDTQYFGPGTRLTVL.

The CDR3 loop is CASREGFMNTEAFF. The CDR3 bases are TGTGCCAGCAGGGAGGGATTTATGAACACTGAAGCTTTCTTT. The chain is built from TRBV2 and TRBJ1-1; D ambiguous. The CDR3 length is 14 residues. The germline V gene encodes CDR1 SNHLY and CDR2 FYNNEI. Trimming left V 6 bases short and J 0 bases short, with 11 bases between.

A remark on this clone: The same CDR3 also results from other DNA sequences found in this sample. The chain couples TRBV7-9 to TRBJ1-5; no firm D call. CDR3 length equals 14 residues. Germline V CDR1 and CDR2: SEHNR, FQNEAQ (reference sequence). V gave up 6 bases and J gave up 0 bases, with 9 bases separating them. CDR3 protein: CASSPGRSNQPQHF. CDR3 nucleotides: TGTGCCAGCAGTCCTGGACGTAGCAATCAGCCCCAGCATTTT.

The CDR3 loop is CASSLEGTGLSGELFF. CDR3 sequence (DNA): TGTGCCAGCAGCTTAGAAGGGACAGGACTTAGCGGGGAGCTGTTTTTT. The J gene is TRBJ2-2, the V gene TRBV7-9; 8 bases are a match to TRBD1. Germline assignment: CDR1 SEHNR and CDR2 FQNEAQ (reference sequence). V gave up 1 base and J gave up 7 bases; unmatched junction bases: 8. The CDR3 runs to 16 residues.